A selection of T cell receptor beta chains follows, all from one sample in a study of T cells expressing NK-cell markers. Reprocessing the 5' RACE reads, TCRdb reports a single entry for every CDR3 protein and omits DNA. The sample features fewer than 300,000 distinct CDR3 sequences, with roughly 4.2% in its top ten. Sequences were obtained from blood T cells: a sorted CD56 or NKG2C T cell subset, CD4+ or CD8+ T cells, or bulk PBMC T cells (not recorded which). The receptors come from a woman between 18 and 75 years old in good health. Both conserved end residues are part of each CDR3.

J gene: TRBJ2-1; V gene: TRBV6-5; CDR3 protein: CASSYSTGLAGYNEQFF
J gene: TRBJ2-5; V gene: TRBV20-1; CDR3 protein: CSAREEGRGETQYF
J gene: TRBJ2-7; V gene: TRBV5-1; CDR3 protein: CASSFDGTGFGEQYF
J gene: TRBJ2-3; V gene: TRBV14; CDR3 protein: CASSPLEAGGTSTDTQYF
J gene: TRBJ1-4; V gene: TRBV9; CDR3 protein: CASSTQDRENEKLFF
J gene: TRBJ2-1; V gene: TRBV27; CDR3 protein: CASSLGTGSYNEQFF
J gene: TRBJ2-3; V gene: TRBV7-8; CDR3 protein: CASSKAGTPYTDTQYF
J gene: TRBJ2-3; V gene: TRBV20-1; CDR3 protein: CSAPRGGRTDTQYF
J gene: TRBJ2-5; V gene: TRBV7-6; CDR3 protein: CASSSLAGVQETQYF
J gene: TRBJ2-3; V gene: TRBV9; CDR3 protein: CASSGVSTDTQYF